This TCR beta chain derives from a study of response to subunit inactivated influenza vaccine. General observations from the study: New T cells are recruited in small numbers by each seasonal influenza vaccination, according to the authors' suggestion.

Germline V lookup: CDR1 LNHNV, CDR2 YYDKDF (reference sequence). There are 13 residues in the CDR3. The V end lost 2 bases, the J end lost 8 bases, and 10 bases lay between the germline ends. TCRdb re-analysed the RT-PCR reads in MiXCR, keeping a single row per CDR3 protein. The sample shows around 760,000 distinct CDR3 sequences, about 15% of them seen only once. On this clonotype itself: As yet, its antigen is unknown.

Sequencing used PBMCs from blood, obtained less than 15 days before vaccination. The chain is built from TRBV15 and TRBJ2-1; D gene unclear. This TCR came from a man aged 45-65 years who received an inactivated influenza vaccine. The CDR3 sequence: CATSRPVTDEQFF. CDR3 nucleotide sequence: TGTGCCACCAGCAGACCCGTAACAGATGAGCAGTTCTTC.